The T cell receptor beta chain described here comes from a study of blood T cells in healthy people across ages. As to this clonotype: At one boundary the junction diverges from the germline segment, which might be a read error.

Using a J-beta primer mix together with a sample-barcoded 5' primer, a second PCR was run for roughly 6 to 12 cycles. TCRdb redid the calling of the 5' RACE reads with MiXCR, one entry per CDR3 protein. The sample contains around 1,500,000 distinct CDR3 sequences, approximately 28% of which appear only once. Per the germline V gene, CDR1 is MDHEN and CDR2 is SYDVKM. CDR3 length: 13 residues. Peripheral blood samples of 9 to 10 milliliters were drawn from each donor. Isolated per sample were at least 6 million PBMCs. The chain uses TRBV28 and TRBJ2-3, with TRBD2 as a possible D gene (6 bases). This TCR was recovered from a woman between 25 and 40 years old in good health. Sequencing input: blood. CDR3 protein: CASRLGGRDTQYF. In nucleotides, the CDR3 is TGTGCCAGCCGTTTGGGGGGAAGAGATACGCAGTATTTT.